Below are 15 T cell receptor beta chains sequenced from a single sample in a study of blood T cells in healthy people across ages. The use of a sample-barcoded 5' primer and a J-beta primer mix characterized a second PCR of about 6 to 11 cycles. TCRdb ran MiXCR on the 5' RACE reads and lists one entry per CDR3 protein. The table records around 800,000 distinct CDR3 sequences, 20% to 30% of them present only once. These data are also associated with another study on T cells of mothers and their children.

Sequenced input: blood. All receptors come from a boy between 5 and 17 years old in good health.

This rearrangement joins TRBV13 to TRBJ2-7; weak D call: TRBD1 (6 bases). Germline V CDR1 and CDR2: PRHDT, FYEKMQ (reference sequence). This CDR3 spans 14 amino acids. Trimming took 5 bases from V and 2 from J, leaving 13 bases between them. The CDR3 bases are TGTGCCAGCAGCCAGAGACAGGCCACCTACGAGCAGTACTTC. Protein sequence: CASSQRQATYEQYF.

This clonotype was observed many times. V and J are TRBV12-3 or TRBV12-4 and TRBJ1-2, with 7 bases matching TRBD1. The CDR3 runs to 14 residues. Trimming took 4 bases from V and 2 from J; bases not matched to a gene: 4. The CDR3 spells CASSWDRANYGYTF. The CDR3 bases are TGTGCCAGCAGTTGGGACAGAGCCAACTATGGCTACACCTTC.

The chain links TRBV4-2 to TRBJ2-5; tentative D call: TRBD1 (6 bases). The germline V gene encodes CDR1 LGHNA and CDR2 YNFKEQ. This CDR3 is 15 amino acids long. V lost 3 bases and J 1 base, leaving 12 bases between the germline ends. The CDR3 DNA reads TGTGCCAGCAGCCAGGGCGGACAGATCCAAGAGACCCAGTACTTC. Amino acids: CASSQGGQIQETQYF.

The table lists this clonotype with a few counts. The rearrangement uses TRBV20-1 and TRBJ1-2, with 7 positions matching TRBD1. The CDR3 runs to 14 residues. CDR1 is DFQATT and CDR2 is SNEGSKA in the germline V gene (reference sequence). V lost 5 bases, J lost 3 bases, and 9 bases stayed unmatched. The CDR3 DNA reads TGCAGTGCTGCCCAGGGGGTTAGCGACTATGGCTACACCTTC. This translates into CSAAQGVSDYGYTF.

This clonotype was observed a handful of times. The chain is built from TRBV20-1 and TRBJ2-2, with D perhaps TRBD2 (6 bases). CDR1 and CDR2 (germline): DFQATT, SNEGSKA (reference sequence). The ends were cut back, 5 bases at V and 8 bases at J, with 21 bases in the middle. The length of the CDR3 is 15 residues. Here the CDR3 DNA reads TGCAGTGCTCGTATACCGGGACTTCAGACGGGGGAGCTGTTTTTT. Translation gives CSARIPGLQTGELFF.

The chain carries TRBV5-1 and TRBJ2-5; D is possibly TRBD2 (7 bases). The length of the CDR3 is 15 residues. Germline loops: CDR1 SGHRS, CDR2 YFSETQ. V dropped 4 bases and J dropped 3 bases, with 16 bases sitting between them. CDR3 residues: CASSEGEGKKETQYF. As DNA, the CDR3 is TGCGCCAGCAGCGAGGGGGAGGGGAAGAAAGAGACCCAGTACTTC. Together with reference TRBV5-1 and TRBJ2-5, the CDR3 gives the full variable domain: KAGVTQTPRYLIKTRGQQVTLSCSPISGHRSVSWYQQTPGQGLQFLFEYFSETQRNKGNFPGRFSGRQFSNSRSEMNVSTLELGDSALYLCASSEGEGKKETQYFGPGTRLLVL.

In its sample, this clonotype was seen a few times. The chain links TRBV6-7 to TRBJ1-1; D perhaps matches TRBD1 (6 bases). TRBV6-7 is an open reading frame, and its role is uncertain. Deletions cut 2 bases from V and 1 base from J, with 11 bases between. The CDR3 is 15 amino acids. CDR3 amino acids: CASSYPRTANTEAFF. The CDR3 bases are TGTGCCAGCAGTTACCCCCGGACAGCGAACACTGAAGCTTTCTTT.

This chain connects TRBV6-6 to TRBJ1-2; D not resolved. V was pared by 0 bases and J by 3 bases, with 8 bases between. CDR3 length: 14 residues. Germline V gives CDR1 MNHNY, CDR2 SVGAGI (reference sequence). For the CDR3, the DNA is TGTGCCAGCAGTTACTCAGTCGGAGACTATGGCTACACCTTC. Protein: CASSYSVGDYGYTF.

The chain joins TRBV6-2 or TRBV6-3 to TRBJ2-5; 9 positions agree with TRBD1. The J call may be faulty, since TRBJ2-1 better matches the DNA end. From germline, CDR1 is MNHEY and CDR2 SVGEGT. CDR3 size: 14 residues. The chain's CDR3 is CASSPYRGLVEQFF. For the CDR3, the DNA is TGTGCCAGCAGCCCCTACAGGGGGCTAGTTGAGCAGTTCTTC.

V is TRBV20-1 and J is TRBJ1-2; D is undetermined. The germline V gene has CDR1 DFQATT and CDR2 SNEGSKA (reference sequence). The CDR3 has 15 amino acids. Deletions cut 3 bases from V and 0 bases from J, with 14 bases between. The CDR3 nucleotides read TGCAGTGCTAGGCGGCCAGCAAGAGCTAACTATGGCTACACCTTC. Protein sequence: CSARRPARANYGYTF.

J is TRBJ2-1 and V is TRBV9; the match to TRBD2 covers 10 bases. In germline, CDR1 is SGDLS, CDR2 YYNGEE. This CDR3 has 15 amino acids. V shed 4 bases, J shed 9 bases, and the junction held 10 bases outside the gene matches. CDR3 residues: CASSLSGGAFGEQFF. The CDR3 DNA follows: TGTGCCAGCAGCTTAAGCGGGGGGGCCTTTGGTGAGCAGTTCTTC.

The rearrangement links TRBV20-1 to TRBJ2-5; D remains ambiguous. Germline CDR1 DFQATT, CDR2 SNEGSKA (reference sequence). This CDR3 is built from 12 residues. V lost 6 bases and J 3 bases, leaving 11 bases between the germline ends. CDR3 bases: TGCAGTGCGGGCATGGGGAAAGAGACCCAGTACTTC. Translating gives CSAGMGKETQYF.

The chain joins TRBV20-1 to TRBJ1-4; D possibly corresponds to TRBD1 (6 bases). With 6 bases removed from V and 8 bases from J, the gap between germline ends came to 22 bases. Germline-derived CDR1 and CDR2 are DFQATT and SNEGSKA (reference sequence). This CDR3 comprises 15 residues. The DNA of the CDR3 is TGCAGTGCCCTCAAGCCCTCCTCCGGACAGGAAAAACTGTTTTTT. Protein product: CSALKPSSGQEKLFF.

The rearrangement joins TRBV7-9 to TRBJ1-4; no clear D gene. The CDR3 sequence is 14 residues long. The ends were cut back, 5 bases at V and 4 bases at J, with 11 bases in the middle. Germline CDR1 reads SEHNR; CDR2 reads FQNEAQ (reference sequence). CDR3 nucleotide sequence: TGTGCCAGCAGCCCCCAGCGGAGTAATGAAAAACTGTTTTTT. Residues: CASSPQRSNEKLFF.

The CDR3 coding sequence is TGTGCCAGCAGCCCCCGGATGGGGGGGGACACCGGGGAGCTGTTTTTT. Its translation: CASSPRMGGDTGELFF. The chain couples TRBV11-2 to TRBJ2-2, with TRBD2 identical over 7 bases. Germline trimming cut 5 bases from V and 3 bases from J; bases unmatched to any gene: 9. This CDR3 is built from 16 residues. Germline V lookup: CDR1 SGHAT, CDR2 FQNNGV.